The clone carrying this T cell receptor beta chain was counted ten times or more. The antigen remains unidentified. With template switching, a universal primer site was added, and the cDNA carried unique molecular identifiers. Using its own MiXCR run on the 5' RACE reads, TCRdb lists one record per CDR3 protein. The data contain approximately 680,000 distinct CDR3 sequences, about 7.1% of them singletons. The CDR3 is 15 residues long. Trimming cost V 3 bases and J 0 bases, with 6 bases left between them. The data were taken from a study of identical twins. Study-wide findings and caveats: Invariant cells of the MAIT and iNKT types might have partly distorted the zero-insertion analyses. Alpha sequences out of frame and shared by twins had excess low generation probability.

This same sample was also part of a study on yellow fever vaccine responses in identical twins. That paper notes: On the reported evidence, twins' vaccine T cell responses seemed partly convergent and partly personalized.

The source is a woman aged 18-35 years in good health. The genes are TRBV12-3 or TRBV12-4 and TRBJ2-6; no clear D gene. Sequenced: PBMCs. The CDR3 loop reads CASSFSVSGANVLTF. In DNA, the CDR3 is TGTGCCAGCAGTTTTTCAGTCTCTGGGGCCAACGTCCTGACTTTC.